One sample yielded the 20 T cell receptor beta chains listed below, sequenced in a study of T cells in Graves' hyperthyroidism and ophthalmopathy. RNA transcripts gave rise to amplified TCR beta CDR3 regions. The HTBI primer set was used in a first-round RT-PCR of the TCR CDR3. Each CDR3 protein gets one entry after TCRdb re-called the multiplex PCR reads with MiXCR. The sample has about 300,000 distinct CDR3 sequences; 15% to 20% are singletons. The sequenced sample consisted of blood. The receptors shown here come from a man aged 25 to 40 with Graves' hyperthyroidism.

This clonotype was seen at least ten times. The CDR3 region is CASSPREGLNYEQYF. CDR3 bases: TGTGCCAGCAGCCCTCGGGAGGGCCTTAACTACGAGCAGTACTTC. This chain connects TRBV11-3 to TRBJ2-7; the match to TRBD2 covers 8 bases. V gave up 5 bases and J gave up 3 bases; unmatched junction bases: 9. Germline V CDR1 and CDR2: SGHNT, YENEEA. The CDR3 consists of 15 residues. Variable domain in full (rest from reference TRBV11-3 and TRBJ2-7): EAGVVQSPRYKIIEKKQPVAFWCNPISGHNTLYWYLQNLGQGPELLIRYENEEAVDDSQLPKDRFSAERLKGVDSTLKIQPAELGDSAVYLCASSPREGLNYEQYFGPGTRLTVT.

This clonotype was counted many times. The chain carries TRBV20-1 and TRBJ2-7, with D perhaps matching TRBD2 (6 bases). V lost 6 bases and J 4 bases, leaving 19 bases between the germline ends. The germline V gene encodes CDR1 DFQATT and CDR2 SNEGSKA (reference sequence). The CDR3 has 14 amino acids. Written as DNA, the CDR3 is TGCAGTGCCCATCCAATTAGCGGAGCTTACGAGCAGTACTTC. This translates into CSAHPISGAYEQYF.

Worth noting for this clonotype: This could be a read error, since a much larger clone is one nucleotide away. V and J are TRBV20-1 and TRBJ2-1, with TRBD1 as a possible D gene (5 bases). CDR3 size: 13 residues. Germline CDR1 reads DFQATT; CDR2 reads SNEGSKA (reference sequence). Here the CDR3 reads CSAARDSYNDQFF. The CDR3 nucleotides read TGCAGTGCTGCCAGGGATTCCTACAATGATCAGTTCTTC.

As regards this clonotype: This may be a read error: a much more frequent sequence differs by one nucleotide. The chain uses TRBV12-3 or TRBV12-4 and TRBJ1-1, with D unresolved. The CDR3 has 14 amino acids. The CDR3 DNA sequence: TGTGCCAGCAACCCCCCGGGCGGGTTCACTGAAGTTTTCTTT. Translation gives CASNPPGGFTEVFF.

This clonotype was seen repeatedly, ten times or more. V and J are TRBV10-3 and TRBJ2-7; 13 positions agree with TRBD2. V dropped 7 bases and J dropped 4; count of bases not matched to a gene: 10. The CDR3 extends over 16 amino acids. Germline assignment: CDR1 ENHRY and CDR2 SYGVKD. As DNA, the CDR3 is TGTGCCATCACCGGACTAGCGGGAGCATTATTATACGAGCAGTACTTC. Its translation is CAITGLAGALLYEQYF.

V is TRBV10-3 and J is TRBJ2-7, with TRBD2 matching 8 bases. This CDR3 has 14 residues. V trimming: 0 bases; J trimming: 3 bases; junction bases outside the gene matches: 1. CDR1 is ENHRY and CDR2 is SYGVKD in the germline V gene. The CDR3 nucleotides are TGTGCCATCAGTGAGTCACGGGAGGGCTACGAGCAGTACTTC. It encodes CAISESREGYEQYF.

This clonotype was picked up many times. The genes are TRBV29-1 and TRBJ2-1, with D possibly being TRBD1 (5 bases). V gave up 3 bases and J gave up 8 bases, with 17 bases separating them. CDR1 SQVTM and CDR2 ANQGSEA come from the germline V gene. This CDR3 spans 14 amino acids. The CDR3 bases are TGCAGCGTTGAGGGGCAGGGTGTTATCGATGAGCAGTTCTTC. Translating gives CSVEGQGVIDEQFF.

This clonotype was counted ten times or more. J is TRBJ2-3 and V is TRBV2; D is possibly TRBD2 (6 bases). The CDR3 spans 14 residues. V lost 7 bases and J lost 1, with 12 bases in between. Germline V lookup: CDR1 SNHLY, CDR2 FYNNEI. DNA for the CDR3: TGTGCCAGCATGGTCGGGAGAGGCACAGATACGCAGTATTTT. Translated: CASMVGRGTDTQYF.

This clonotype occurred many times. The V call is TRBV11-3, the J call TRBJ2-5; 8 positions match TRBD1. Germline CDR1 reads SGHNT; CDR2 reads YENEEA. Unmatched junction bases numbered 9, after V lost 1 base and J lost 5 bases. The CDR3 contains 16 residues. Written as DNA, the CDR3 is TGTGCCAGCAGCTTAGCCCACGCAGGGGGCGATGAGACCCAGTACTTC. Translation gives CASSLAHAGGDETQYF.

The J gene is TRBJ1-6, the V gene TRBV5-1; D unresolved. The V end was cut by 0 bases, the J end by 6 bases, with 10 bases between. This CDR3 has 15 amino acids. CDR1 SGHRS and CDR2 YFSETQ come from the germline V gene. CDR3 bases: TGCGCCAGCAGCTTGGACCCGGGCGGTAATTCACCCCTCCACTTT. This codes for CASSLDPGGNSPLHF.

The genes are TRBV9 and TRBJ1-1; unclear D gene. CDR1 is SGDLS and CDR2 is YYNGEE in the germline V gene. With 4 bases removed from V and 6 bases from J, the gap between germline ends came to 19 bases. The CDR3 extends over 15 amino acids. CDR3 DNA sequence: TGTGCCAGCAGCCCCACAAGAAGTTCCTTCGCTGAAGCTTTCTTT. It encodes CASSPTRSSFAEAFF. The full variable domain, rest sourced from reference TRBV9 and TRBJ1-1, is DSGVTQTPKHLITATGQRVTLRCSPRSGDLSVYWYQQSLDQGLQFLIQYYNGEERAKGNILERFSAQQFPDLHSELNLSSLELGDSALYFCASSPTRSSFAEAFFGQGTRLTVV.

This sequence joins TRBV19 and TRBJ2-5, with D possibly being TRBD1 or TRBD2 (5 bases each). CDR1 is LNHDA and CDR2 is SQIVND in the germline V gene (reference sequence). The CDR3 length is 15 residues. Trimming left V 7 bases short and J 7 bases short, with 22 bases between. CDR3 sequence: CASTSLRDADRTQYF. The CDR3 DNA reads as TGTGCCAGTACGTCTCTCCGGGACGCAGATCGGACCCAGTACTTC.

The table lists this clonotype with a few counts. V and J are TRBV29-1 and TRBJ2-5; a weak D match, TRBD1 (6 bases). The CDR3 is 12 amino acids. In germline, CDR1 is SQVTM, CDR2 ANQGSEA. V was clipped by 7 bases and J by 4 bases, with 13 bases between them. The CDR3 reads CSGTGLRETQYF. CDR3 DNA sequence: TGCAGCGGCACAGGGCTGCGAGAGACCCAGTACTTC.

This clonotype has a count of ten or more. The rearrangement uses TRBV7-8 and TRBJ1-1, with D perhaps matching TRBD1 (6 bases). This CDR3 is 14 amino acids long. Deletions cut 4 bases from V and 4 bases from J, with 13 bases between. Germline V gives CDR1 SGHVS, CDR2 FQNEAQ. In DNA, the CDR3 is TGTGCCAGCAGCTCGATTATAGGGGGCACTGAAGCTTTCTTT. This translates into CASSSIIGGTEAFF.

The sample holds many counts of this clonotype. The V gene is TRBV30, the J gene TRBJ1-3; D unresolved. Trimming pared 2 bases from V and 0 bases from J, leaving 8 bases between. CDR3 length: 14 residues. Looked up from germline, CDR1 is GTSNPN and CDR2 is SVGIG (reference sequence). The CDR3 DNA sequence: TGTGCCTGGAGTAGTATAAGCTCTGGAAACACCATATATTTT. This gives the protein CAWSSISSGNTIYF.

The chain couples TRBV18 to TRBJ1-1; perhaps TRBD1 as D (5 bases). The CDR3 extends over 16 amino acids. Germline V CDR1 and CDR2: KGHSH, LQKENI. Trimming took 3 bases from V and 2 from J, leaving 16 bases between them. The CDR3 DNA reads as TGTGCCAGCTCACCCAATGCGGGGGTTTTTAACACTGAAGCTTTCTTT. Amino acid sequence: CASSPNAGVFNTEAFF.

This clonotype was seen at least ten times. This chain joins TRBV3-1 and TRBJ2-2; maybe TRBD2 (6 bases). CDR3 size: 13 residues. V was shortened by 1 base and J by 7 bases, with 7 bases between the two germline ends. Germline loops: CDR1 LGHDT, CDR2 YNNKEL (reference sequence). The DNA for the CDR3 is TGTGCCAGCAGCCAAGTCGGGGGCGGGGAGCTGTTTTTT. As protein: CASSQVGGGELFF.

This clonotype was observed at least ten times. This CDR3 is CASSLSGSGNQPQHF. In DNA, the CDR3 is TGTGCCAGCAGTTTAAGTGGGTCGGGCAATCAGCCCCAGCATTTT. V usage is TRBV28 and J usage is TRBJ1-5; D is unresolved. V was clipped by 2 bases and J by 2 bases, with 10 bases between them. Germline V gives CDR1 MDHEN, CDR2 SYDVKM. The CDR3 length is 15 residues.

A remark on this clonotype: With a much larger clone just one base away, this may be a read error. DNA of the CDR3: TGTGCCAGCTCACCGGGGCACCAAGAGACCGAGTACTTC. Its translation is CASSPGHQETEYF. This rearrangement joins TRBV18 to TRBJ2-5, with D tentatively TRBD1 (5 bases). CDR1 is KGHSH and CDR2 is LQKENI in the germline V gene. The CDR3 runs to 13 residues.

Of note for this clonotype: A much more abundant neighbour one base away suggests this may be a read error. The chain carries TRBV5-6 and TRBJ2-7, with D perhaps TRBD2 (6 bases). The CDR3 is 16 amino acids. CDR1 SGHDT and CDR2 YYEEEE come from the germline V gene. The CDR3 sequence is CASSGTTGDLLYGQYF. CDR3 coding DNA: TGTGCCAGCAGCGGAACCACCGGGGACTTACTCTACGGGCAGTACTTC.